These T cell receptor beta chains were read from a single sample in a study of cytomegalovirus exposure and HLA in healthy donors. The repertoire was sequenced with immunoSEQ multiplex PCR; TCRdb's copy has only in-frame clones and lacks some. This specimen shows some 130,000 clones; the ten leading clones hold roughly 2%. Sequencing input: PBMCs. These receptors were obtained from a woman in her sixties in good health and CMV-seronegative. CDR3s include the opening cysteine and the closing phenylalanine or tryptophan.

v_gene,len,j_gene,CDR3aa
TRBV30,13,TRBJ1-5,CAWSANGETPQHF
TRBV7-9,16,TRBJ2-5,CASSPQQGWNQETQYF
TRBV6-5,13,TRBJ2-3,CASTPAASDTQYF
TRBV5-8,15,TRBJ2-5,CASSSPWTYQETQYF
TRBV27,13,TRBJ2-2,CASSQGGTGELFF
TRBV2,14,TRBJ1-6,CASSEPDRNSPLHF
TRBV14,14,TRBJ2-7,CASSQGLSSYEQYF
TRBV10-2,16,TRBJ2-2,CASSETGRGDTGELFF
TRBV5-8,11,TRBJ1-4,CASSLLEKLFF
TRBV7-9,18,TRBJ2-4,CASSLGPAGELAKNIQYF
TRBV2,13,TRBJ1-1,CASRTGGSTEAFF